This note documents a single TCR beta chain sequence. This CDR3 region has 13 residues. The germline V gene encodes CDR1 MNHEY and CDR2 SMNVEV (reference sequence). Trimming pared 4 bases from V and 1 base from J, leaving 7 bases between. The data are from a study of regulatory and conventional T cells in RAG deficiency. Sequencing used immunoSEQ multiplex PCR; TCRdb keeps in-frame clones, though not all of them. The sample has 30,000 to 40,000 clones; 89% are singletons. The data also belong to a second study, concerning regulatory T cells. That source adds: Amplification used 52 TRBV primers and 13 TRBJ primers.

Source material: CD8+ T cells sorted from blood. J is TRBJ2-5 and V is TRBV27; no definite D call. The source of this sequence is a human donor in good health. CDR3 sequence: CASSWRGQETQYF. Here the CDR3 DNA reads TGTGCCAGCAGTTGGCGCGGCCAAGAGACCCAGTACTTC.